This T cell receptor (beta chain) was captured by sequencing in a study of immune evolution from preneoplasia to lung adenocarcinoma. Whole-study findings and limits: From normal lung to invasive adenocarcinoma, top clone frequencies appeared to decrease.

Patients had resection in Japan or China between about 2013 and 2018. Two lung cancer pathologists independently confirmed each histologic diagnosis. This clone was detected a few times. What it recognizes is unknown. Clones were read by immunoSEQ multiplex PCR, and TCRdb kept only the in-frame ones, dropping some. Among some 8,200 clones listed, 75% to 80% were seen once. Deletions cut 0 bases from V and 4 bases from J, with 8 bases between. Germline assignment: CDR1 SGHRS and CDR2 YFSETQ. The CDR3 is 14 residues long. The sample taken for sequencing was FFPE adjacent normal lung tissue. The V call is TRBV5-1, the J call TRBJ2-1; D gene unclear. The source of this sequence is a person aged 60-80 years with lung adenocarcinoma. This CDR3 is CASSLGQSYNEQFF. CDR3 DNA: TGCGCCAGCAGCTTGGGGCAGAGTTACAATGAGCAGTTCTTC.